This T cell receptor (beta chain) was recorded in a study of vaccination and CD4 T cells after COVID-19. Regarding this clonotype: Its antigen remains unknown.

The Oncomine TCR Beta short-read assay was what sequenced the DNA obtained from cultured CD4+ T cells. TCRdb passed the PCR reads through MiXCR, listing each CDR3 protein once. The data hold about 26,000 distinct CDR3 sequences, with around half observed a single time. Looked up from germline, CDR1 is LNHDA and CDR2 is SQIVND (reference sequence). This CDR3 has 19 amino acids. With V trimmed by 3 bases and J by 0 bases, 16 bases remained unmatched. Sample treatment: roughly 10-day PBMC culture with coronavirus spike peptide pools or control peptides (ViraFEST assay). This receptor was obtained from a human donor who received a COVID-19 vaccine. Sequences were derived from CD4+ T cells from blood, cultured in vitro, sampled before SARS-CoV-2 vaccination. V is TRBV19 and J is TRBJ1-1; 7 positions agree with TRBD1. DNA of the CDR3: TGTGCCAGTAGTATTCCTGGGACAGCCTGGGGGGGGATGAACACTGAAGCTTTCTTT. Translated: CASSIPGTAWGGMNTEAFF.